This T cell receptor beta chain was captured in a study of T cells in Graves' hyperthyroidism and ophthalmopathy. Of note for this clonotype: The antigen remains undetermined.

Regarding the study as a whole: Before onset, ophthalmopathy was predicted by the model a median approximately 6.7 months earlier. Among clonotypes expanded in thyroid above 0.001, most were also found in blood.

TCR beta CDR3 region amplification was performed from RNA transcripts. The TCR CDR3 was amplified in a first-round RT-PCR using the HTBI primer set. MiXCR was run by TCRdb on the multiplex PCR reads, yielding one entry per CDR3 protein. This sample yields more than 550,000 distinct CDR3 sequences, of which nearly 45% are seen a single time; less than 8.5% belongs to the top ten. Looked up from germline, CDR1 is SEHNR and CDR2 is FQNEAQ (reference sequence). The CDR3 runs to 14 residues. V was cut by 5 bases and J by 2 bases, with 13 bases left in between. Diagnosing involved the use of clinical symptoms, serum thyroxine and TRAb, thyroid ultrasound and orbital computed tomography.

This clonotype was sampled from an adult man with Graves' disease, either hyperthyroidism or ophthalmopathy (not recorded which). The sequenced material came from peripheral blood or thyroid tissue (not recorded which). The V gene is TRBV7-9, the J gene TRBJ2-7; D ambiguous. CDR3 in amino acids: CASSQARGTYEQYF. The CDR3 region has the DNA TGTGCCAGCAGCCAAGCTCGCGGAACCTACGAGCAGTACTTC.